The 28 T cell receptor beta chains listed next were all sequenced from one sample in a study of a mutant IDH1 vaccine in newly diagnosed glioma. No cognate antigen is known for these TCRs. Here immunoSEQ multiplex PCR was the method, and the copy in TCRdb shows in-frame clones only, minus some. The data show about 13,000 clones, around three quarters seen once. The time point was: week 47, end of study. In every dose of vaccine, 300 ug of mutant IDH1 20-mer peptide was given alongside topical imiquimod. Sequencing used PBMCs, obtained from a glioma patient whose treatment included an IDH1 peptide vaccine. The receptors originated from a woman aged 40 to 50 with glioma.

The chain links TRBV18 to TRBJ1-5, with D perhaps matching TRBD1 (6 bases). V lost 3 bases, J lost 4 bases, and 16 bases lay in between. This CDR3 has 16 amino acids. Germline assignment: CDR1 KGHSH and CDR2 LQKENI. As DNA, the CDR3 is TGTGCCAGCTCACCCGACTTGCAGGGGCTTAATCAGCCCCAGCATTTT. Its protein product is CASSPDLQGLNQPQHF.

The chain employs TRBV2 and TRBJ2-7; 8 nucleotides align to TRBD2. Germline-derived CDR1 and CDR2 are SNHLY and FYNNEI. The CDR3 consists of 14 residues. With 4 bases clipped from V and 5 bases from J, the junction kept 7 bases outside the gene matches. As DNA, the CDR3 is TGTGCCAGCAGTGGGAGTCGGGGGGGGAACGAGCAGTACTTC. Translation gives CASSGSRGGNEQYF.

This clone was recorded once. The rearrangement uses TRBV4-2 and TRBJ2-5; D perhaps matches TRBD2 (6 bases). Trimming took 1 base from V and 2 from J, leaving 17 bases between them. The CDR3 contains 17 residues. The germline gives CDR1 LGHNA, CDR2 YNFKEQ. In DNA form, the CDR3 reads TGTGCCAGCAGCCAAGGGACCGGGACTGGCCTTCAAGAGACCCAGTACTTC. Translated: CASSQGTGTGLQETQYF.

The V gene is TRBV5-1, the J gene TRBJ2-1; no definite D call. With 0 bases removed from V and 9 bases from J, the gap between germline ends came to 16 bases. This CDR3 region has 15 residues. Germline assignment: CDR1 SGHRS and CDR2 YFSETQ. The CDR3 region has the DNA TGCGCCAGCAGCTTGGGCCACGGAGAGCTCGGTGAGCAGTTCTTC. It codes for CASSLGHGELGEQFF.

The chain recombines TRBV5-8 with TRBJ1-2; 7 positions agree with TRBD1. This CDR3 is built from 14 residues. The V gene's germline CDR1 is SGHTS and CDR2 YDEGEE. The ends lost 4 bases at V and 6 bases at J; junction bases unmatched: 9. CDR3 DNA sequence: TGTGCCAGCAGCCCAGACAGGCAGGGGGATGGCTACACCTTC. Amino acid sequence: CASSPDRQGDGYTF. Complete variable domain (other parts from reference TRBV5-8 and TRBJ1-2): EAGVTQSPTHLIKTRGQQATLRCSPISGHTSVYWYQQALGLGLQFLLWYDEGEERNRGNFPPRFSGRQFPNYSSELNVNALELEDSALYLCASSPDRQGDGYTFGSGTRLTVV.

This chain uses TRBV25-1 with TRBJ1-1, with D tentatively TRBD1 (6 bases). Germline loops: CDR1 MGHDK, CDR2 SYGVNS. The CDR3 is 14 residues long. Deletions cut 4 bases from V and 5 bases from J, with 14 bases between. CDR3 nucleotides: TGTGCCAGCAGTGTTGGGGGCTGGGCTACTGAAGCTTTCTTT. Translation: CASSVGGWATEAFF.

This clone was seen only once. The chain recombines TRBV29-1 with TRBJ2-7; tentative D call: TRBD2 (6 bases). V gave up 6 bases and J gave up 7 bases, with 13 bases separating them. CDR1 and CDR2 from the germline V gene are SQVTM and ANQGSEA. The CDR3 extends over 11 amino acids. The CDR3: CSVAKGREQYF. The CDR3 DNA sequence: TGCAGCGTCGCCAAGGGGAGGGAGCAGTACTTC.

This clone was counted a single time. Here the CDR3 omits its conserved ending phenylalanine or tryptophan, so a read error is the likely source. Because the CDR3's place on the DNA is in doubt, the DNA is left out and the CDR3 is given as listed by TCRdb. V gene TRBV7-6 combines with J gene TRBJ2-4; the table's D call, TRBD2, has no DNA check behind it. Germline V gene lookup returns CDR1 SGHVS and CDR2 FNYEAQ. The CDR3 numbers 13 amino acids, ends counted. The CDR3 loop reads CASSLLPDSPLLL.

The chain joins TRBV7-2 to TRBJ1-2; 11 bases agree with TRBD1. The V gene end was trimmed by 5 bases and the J gene end by 2 bases; junction bases not matched to a gene: 7. CDR1 is SGHTA and CDR2 is FQGNSA in the germline V gene. CDR3 length equals 16 residues. For the CDR3, the DNA is TGTGCCAGCAGCGGGACAGGGGGAAGGAGCAACTATGGCTACACCTTC. This gives the protein CASSGTGGRSNYGYTF.

V and J are TRBV11-3 and TRBJ1-1; no reliable D call. Trimming removed 1 base at V and 3 bases at J, with 9 bases between. The V gene's germline CDR1 is SGHNT and CDR2 YENEEA. This CDR3 is built from 14 residues. The CDR3 DNA sequence: TGTGCCAGCAGCTTAGGGGGAGAAGACACTGAAGCTTTCTTT. Its translation: CASSLGGEDTEAFF.

This clone was counted a few times. The V call is TRBV7-9, the J call TRBJ1-1; D remains unclear. The CDR3 has 11 amino acids. V was clipped by 5 bases and J by 5 bases, with 6 bases between them. Germline V CDR1 and CDR2: SEHNR, FQNEAQ (reference sequence). In DNA form, the CDR3 reads TGTGCCAGCAGCCACGGGACTGAAGCTTTCTTT. Encoded protein: CASSHGTEAFF.

This clone was seen more than once but under ten times. V gene TRBV7-9 combines with J gene TRBJ2-3, with a weak D call TRBD2 (5 bases). The germline V gene has CDR1 SEHNR and CDR2 FQNEAQ (reference sequence). The CDR3 runs to 15 residues. V lost 4 bases to trimming and J lost 2 bases, with 13 bases between them. CDR3 loop: CASSSKGGHTDTQYF. The CDR3 coding sequence is TGTGCCAGCAGCTCCAAAGGAGGCCACACAGATACGCAGTATTTT.

The rearrangement uses TRBV4-1 and TRBJ1-2; D is unresolved. Germline assignment: CDR1 MGHRA and CDR2 YSYEKL. V lost 1 base and J lost 2, with 8 bases in between. This CDR3 has 14 amino acids. CDR3 nucleotide sequence: TGCGCCAGCAGCCAAGTAGGTGGAAACTATGGCTACACCTTC. Amino acids: CASSQVGGNYGYTF.

The genes are TRBV28 and TRBJ1-1, with TRBD1 matching over 7 bases. This CDR3 contains 12 residues. Germline CDR1 reads MDHEN; CDR2 reads SYDVKM. V shed 2 bases and J 12 bases; nucleotides not matched to a gene: 6. CDR3 sequence (DNA): TGTGCCAGCAGTTTAGAGGGACAGAGGACTTTCTTT. Its translation is CASSLEGQRTFF. The variable domain in full, completed from reference TRBV28 and TRBJ1-1, reads DVKVTQSSRYLVKRTGEKVFLECVQDMDHENMFWYRQDPGLGLRLIYFSYDVKMKEKGDIPEGYSVSREKKERFSLILESASTNQTSMYLCASSLEGQRTFFGQGTRLTVV.

The rearrangement uses TRBV13 and TRBJ1-2; D perhaps matches TRBD1 (5 bases). CDR3 length: 13 residues. Per germline, CDR1 PRHDT and CDR2 FYEKMQ (reference sequence). Trimming stripped 5 bases from V and 8 bases from J, with 15 bases between. This CDR3 reads CASSLRDFLGYTF. For the CDR3, the DNA is TGTGCCAGCAGCCTAAGGGACTTTTTAGGCTACACCTTC. Together with reference TRBV13 and TRBJ1-2, the CDR3 gives the full variable domain: AAGVIQSPRHLIKEKRETATLKCYPIPRHDTVYWYQQGPGQDPQFLISFYEKMQSDKGSIPDRFSAQQFSDYHSELNMSSLELGDSALYFCASSLRDFLGYTFGSGTRLTVV.

This chain joins TRBV7-9 and TRBJ2-2; D gene unclear. V shed 11 bases and J shed 9 bases, with 22 bases lying between them. CDR1 is SEHNR and CDR2 is FQNEAQ in the germline V gene (reference sequence). CDR3 length: 14 residues. For the CDR3, the DNA is TGTGCCTGGACGCCTAACCCTACACCCTGGGAGCTGTTTTTT. Translating gives CAWTPNPTPWELFF.

V is TRBV25-1 and J is TRBJ2-2, with D perhaps being TRBD1 or TRBD2 (5 bases each). Trimming stripped 5 bases from V and 0 bases from J, with 10 bases between. This CDR3 region has 15 residues. Germline V gives CDR1 MGHDK, CDR2 SYGVNS. Here the CDR3 DNA reads TGTGCCAGCAGTTCTAGCAGGGCGAACACCGGGGAGCTGTTTTTT. As protein: CASSSSRANTGELFF.

The chain joins TRBV2 to TRBJ2-5; D unresolved. Looked up from germline, CDR1 is SNHLY and CDR2 is FYNNEI. Trimming removed 4 bases at V and 7 bases at J, with 10 bases between. The CDR3 is 12 residues long. CDR3 sequence reads: CASSAVGGTQYF. The CDR3 region has the DNA TGTGCCAGCAGTGCGGTTGGCGGGACCCAGTACTTC.

This clone was recorded once. The CDR3 DNA is TGTGCCAGCAGCCTTCTAGGGGGAGGGCCGGGCACCGGGGAGCTGTTTTTT. Translated: CASSLLGGGPGTGELFF. The rearrangement uses TRBV11-2 and TRBJ2-2; perhaps TRBD2 as D (7 bases). Trimming shortened V by 5 bases and J by 4 bases, and 20 bases separated the two germline ends. This CDR3 is 17 amino acids long. Germline loops: CDR1 SGHAT, CDR2 FQNNGV.

In DNA, the CDR3 is TGTGCCACCTCGCAGGGGGGGACAGGGTCTTCCGAGCAGTACTTC. Amino acids: CATSQGGTGSSEQYF. The J gene is TRBJ2-7, the V gene TRBV15; 9 nucleotides line up with TRBD1. CDR1 and CDR2 from the germline V gene are LNHNV and YYDKDF (reference sequence). V was clipped by 8 bases and J by 6 bases; unmatched bases: 14. This CDR3 spans 15 amino acids.

This clone was detected once. The V and J genes are TRBV20-1 and TRBJ2-5, with D hard to call. V shed 6 bases and J shed 5 bases, with 10 bases lying between them. In germline, CDR1 is DFQATT, CDR2 SNEGSKA (reference sequence). This CDR3 region has 11 residues. CDR3 DNA sequence: TGCAGTGCCCGGCGTGGGGAGACCCAGTACTTC. Residues: CSARRGETQYF.

The rearrangement uses TRBV9 and TRBJ2-6; D ambiguous. Germline-derived CDR1 and CDR2 are SGDLS and YYNGEE. The CDR3 covers 15 residues. V was pared by 2 bases and J by 1 base, with 7 bases between. The CDR3 DNA reads as TGTGCCAGCAGCGTCGACAAGTCTGGGGCCAACGTCCTGACTTTC. Residues: CASSVDKSGANVLTF.

V usage is TRBV19 and J usage is TRBJ1-1, with D possibly being TRBD1 (6 bases). CDR3 size: 12 residues. V lost 5 bases, J lost 4 bases, and 8 bases lay in between. In germline, CDR1 is LNHDA, CDR2 SQIVND (reference sequence). The CDR3 bases are TGTGCCAGTAGTGCAGGGGCCACTGAAGCTTTCTTT. This gives the protein CASSAGATEAFF.

The rearrangement uses TRBV5-6 and TRBJ2-7; no definite D call. The V and J ends lost 4 bases and 7 bases respectively, with 15 bases between them. Germline V CDR1 and CDR2: SGHDT, YYEEEE. The CDR3 covers 13 residues. The CDR3: CASSLFSGPEQYF. CDR3 coding DNA: TGTGCCAGCAGCCTGTTCTCCGGACCTGAGCAGTACTTC. Using reference TRBV5-6 and TRBJ2-7 for the parts outside the CDR3, the full variable domain is DAGVTQSPTHLIKTRGQQVTLRCSPKSGHDTVSWYQQALGQGPQFIFQYYEEEERQRGNFPDRFSGHQFPNYSSELNVNALLLGDSALYLCASSLFSGPEQYFGPGTRLTVT.

This chain uses TRBV7-3 with TRBJ2-6; D perhaps matches TRBD2 (5 bases). There are 17 residues in the CDR3. The V gene lost 3 bases and the J gene lost 2 bases, with 14 bases spanning the gap. Germline loops: CDR1 SGHTA, CDR2 FQGTGA. This CDR3 reads CASSFSSGNAGANVLTF. CDR3 bases: TGTGCCAGCAGCTTTTCGTCGGGGAACGCTGGGGCCAACGTCCTGACTTTC.

The V and J genes are TRBV4-3 and TRBJ2-3, with 8 nucleotides matching TRBD2. The CDR3 is 16 residues long. CDR1 LGHNA and CDR2 YSLEER come from the germline V gene. Trimming removed 3 bases from V and 3 bases from J; junction bases left unmatched: 8. CDR3 in amino acids: CASSQIGTSFTDTQYF. For the CDR3, the DNA is TGCGCCAGCAGCCAGATTGGGACTAGTTTTACAGATACGCAGTATTTT.

This chain connects TRBV28 to TRBJ1-2; no firm D call. Germline lookup yields CDR1 MDHEN and CDR2 SYDVKM. Trimming removed 10 bases at V and 5 bases at J, with 23 bases between. The CDR3 totals 15 residues. CDR3 in DNA: TGTGCCACCTCCGGCAGGTCTTCTTTTCAATATGGCTACACCTTC. It codes for CATSGRSSFQYGYTF.

CDR3 loop: CASSLNTTPLLEQYF. The CDR3 nucleotides read TGCGCCAGCAGCTTAAACACCACCCCACTCCTCGAGCAGTACTTC. The V call is TRBV5-1, the J call TRBJ2-7, with D hard to call. This CDR3 contains 15 residues. V was shortened by 2 bases and J by 6 bases, with 18 bases between the two germline ends. CDR1 SGHRS and CDR2 YFSETQ come from the germline V gene.